These 8 T cell receptor beta chains share one sample of origin, sequenced in a study of blood T cell repertoires in COVID-19. Generated by immunoSEQ multiplex PCR, the TCRdb table keeps only in-frame clones and is missing some. The sample contains about 300,000 clones, 70% to 90% of which appear only once. What was sequenced was peripheral blood. The receptors shown here come from a man in his 70s with acute or convalescent COVID-19.

The chain is built from TRBV7-2 and TRBJ2-1, with unresolved D. Trimming removed 0 bases at V and 3 bases at J, with 12 bases between. Germline V gene lookup returns CDR1 SGHTA and CDR2 FQGNSA. The CDR3 is 16 residues long. The CDR3 is CASSLALSGIYNEQFF. CDR3 nucleotides: TGTGCCAGCAGCTTAGCGCTCAGTGGCATCTACAATGAGCAGTTCTTC. The full variable domain, its missing parts supplied by reference TRBV7-2 and TRBJ2-1, is GAGVSQSPSNKVTEKGKDVELRCDPISGHTALYWYRQSLGQGLEFLIYFQGNSAPDKSGLPSDRFSAERTGGSVSTLTIQRTQQEDSAVYLCASSLALSGIYNEQFFGPGTRLTVL.

This chain uses TRBV7-2 with TRBJ1-1, with TRBD1 matching over 7 bases. CDR1 is SGHTA and CDR2 is FQGNSA in the germline V gene. The CDR3 has 18 amino acids. V lost 5 bases, J lost 6 bases, and 21 bases stayed unmatched. This chain's CDR3 is CASSLRTGAGRRTAEAFF. DNA of the CDR3: TGTGCCAGCAGCCTTCGGACAGGAGCGGGTCGGCGTACTGCTGAAGCTTTCTTT.

This sequence joins TRBV19 and TRBJ2-1; TRBD1 matches at 7 bases. Trimming at V came to 5 bases and at J to 8 bases, leaving 12 bases not matched to a gene. The CDR3 totals 15 residues. Per germline, CDR1 LNHDA and CDR2 SQIVND (reference sequence). This CDR3 is CASSLMGQHMDEQFF. The CDR3 nucleotides read TGTGCCAGTAGTTTGATGGGACAGCATATGGATGAGCAGTTCTTC.

Regarding this clone: This may be a read error, as it is one base from a much larger clone. The chain uses TRBV28 and TRBJ2-7; 10 nucleotides align to TRBD1. The CDR3 is 13 amino acids. Unmatched junction bases numbered 2, after V lost 5 bases and J lost 4 bases. Germline loops: CDR1 MDHEN, CDR2 SYDVKM. The CDR3 DNA is TGTGCCAGCAGTGCGGGACAGGGGTACGAGCAGTACTTC. This gives the protein CASSAGQGYEQYF. Looking up the rest from reference TRBV28 and TRBJ2-7 gives the full variable domain: DVKVTQSSRYLVKRTGEKVFLECVQDMDHENMFWYRQDPGLGLRLIYFSYDVKMKEKGDIPEGYSVSREKKERFSLILESASTNQTSMYLCASSAGQGYEQYFGPGTRLTVT.

The chain combines TRBV11-2 with TRBJ2-1, with 7 bases that match TRBD2. The trim removed 1 base at V and 4 bases at J, leaving 4 bases unmatched. The CDR3 loop spans 15 amino acids. Germline V gene lookup returns CDR1 SGHAT and CDR2 FQNNGV. The CDR3 DNA sequence: TGTGCCAGCAGCTTAGTTGGGACTACGTACAATGAGCAGTTCTTC. Encoded protein: CASSLVGTTYNEQFF.

The chain has TRBV4-2 and TRBJ1-2; D is undetermined. The CDR3 has 16 residues. The germline CDR1 and CDR2 sequences are LGHNA and YNFKEQ. The V and J ends lost 1 base and 4 bases respectively, with 16 bases between them. The CDR3, as DNA: TGTGCCAGCAGCCAAGCCCAGGACGGAGGAACCTATGGCTACACCTTC. Protein product: CASSQAQDGGTYGYTF.

The J gene is TRBJ1-1, the V gene TRBV29-1; possibly TRBD1 for D (5 bases). Trimming took 5 bases from V and 6 from J, leaving 16 bases between them. CDR1 is SQVTM and CDR2 is ANQGSEA in the germline V gene. CDR3 size: 13 residues. The CDR3: CSVRGGVAAEAFF. Written as DNA, the CDR3 is TGCAGCGTTCGGGGGGGGGTAGCCGCTGAAGCTTTCTTT.

V usage is TRBV6-5 and J usage is TRBJ2-3; 13 nucleotides line up with TRBD2. The junction had 2 bases not matched to a gene; V was cut back by 4 bases and J by 4 bases. This CDR3 has 15 residues. Per germline, CDR1 MNHEY and CDR2 SVGAGI. The CDR3 region has the DNA TGTGCCAGCAGTTGGACTAGCGGGAGTGCAGATACGCAGTATTTT. Translating gives CASSWTSGSADTQYF.